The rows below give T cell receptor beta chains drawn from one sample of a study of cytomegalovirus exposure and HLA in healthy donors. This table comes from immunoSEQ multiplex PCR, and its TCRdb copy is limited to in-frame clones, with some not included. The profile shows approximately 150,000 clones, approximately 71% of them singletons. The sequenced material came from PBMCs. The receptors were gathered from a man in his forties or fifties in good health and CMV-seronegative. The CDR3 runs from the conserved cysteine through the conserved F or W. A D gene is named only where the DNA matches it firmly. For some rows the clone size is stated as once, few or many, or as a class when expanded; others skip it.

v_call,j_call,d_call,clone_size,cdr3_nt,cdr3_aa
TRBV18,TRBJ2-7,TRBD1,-,TGTGCCAGCTCACGACAGGGGGAAGAGCAGTACTTC,CASSRQGEEQYF
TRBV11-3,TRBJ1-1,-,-,TGTGCCAGCAGCTCCAGACTCAACACTGAAGCTTTCTTT,CASSSRLNTEAFF
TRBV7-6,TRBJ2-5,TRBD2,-,TGTGCCAGCAGCCCTAGGGGCGGGGGGGCCCCAGAGACCCAGTACTTC,CASSPRGGGAPETQYF
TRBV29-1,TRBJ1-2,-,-,TGCAGCGTTGAAGGGGCAGCTAACTATGGCTACACCTTC,CSVEGAANYGYTF
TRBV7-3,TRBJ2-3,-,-,TGTGCCAGCAGCCTCTCAACTAGCACAGATACGCAGTATTTT,CASSLSTSTDTQYF
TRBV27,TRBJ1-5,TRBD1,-,TGTGCCAGCATAAGGACAGGGGGCCGTCAGCCCCAGCATTTT,CASIRTGGRQPQHF
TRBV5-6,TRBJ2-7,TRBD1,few,TGTGCCAGCAGCTTTGGGACAGGGGGCTACGAGCAGTACTTC,CASSFGTGGYEQYF
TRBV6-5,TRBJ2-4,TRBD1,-,TGTGCCAGCAGTTACTCGAACGACAGGACAGGGATTCCGTTGTTCTTC,CASSYSNDRTGIPLFF
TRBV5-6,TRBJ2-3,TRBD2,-,TGTGCCAGTTCCTGGCGGGGGGGCGGAGATACGCAGTATTTT,CASSWRGGGDTQYF
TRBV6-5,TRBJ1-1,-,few,TGTGCCAGCAGTATACAGGGTGGGAACACTGAAGCTTTCTTT,CASSIQGGNTEAFF
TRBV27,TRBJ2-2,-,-,TGTGCCAGCAGTTTAGCTGTACGCAGGCTGAACACCGGGGAGCTGTTTTTT,CASSLAVRRLNTGELFF
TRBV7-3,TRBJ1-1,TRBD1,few,TGTGCCAGCAGCTCCGACAGGGGTACTGAAGCTTTCTTT,CASSSDRGTEAFF
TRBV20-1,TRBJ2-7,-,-,TGCAGTGCTAGACCAACCTACGAGCAGTACTTC,CSARPTYEQYF
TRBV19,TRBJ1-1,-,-,TGTGCCAGTAGTAAGCGACAGGAATCGATGGCTTTCTTT,CASSKRQESMAFF
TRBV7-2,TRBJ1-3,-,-,TGTGCCAGCAGCTCACAGCTACTCTCTGGAAACACCATATATTTT,CASSSQLLSGNTIYF
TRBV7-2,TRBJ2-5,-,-,TGTGCCAGCAGCCCTCGCTTGGCGGGGCCACAAGAGACCCAGTACTTC,CASSPRLAGPQETQYF
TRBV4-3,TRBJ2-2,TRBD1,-,TGCGCCAGCAGCCAAGGGACAGGGGAACCCGGGGAGCTGTTTTTT,CASSQGTGEPGELFF
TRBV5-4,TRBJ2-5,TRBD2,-,TGTGCCAGCAGCAGGACTAGCGGGGGGTCGGAGACCCAGTACTTC,CASSRTSGGSETQYF
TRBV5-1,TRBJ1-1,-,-,TGCGCCAGCAGCTCGCTATCCCAGGGTTCAGGATCGACTGAAGCTTTCTTT,CASSSLSQGSGSTEAFF
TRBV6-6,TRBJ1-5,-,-,TGTGCCAGCAGTTACTCCGTGTCCGGAGGTCAGCCCCAGCATTTT,CASSYSVSGGQPQHF
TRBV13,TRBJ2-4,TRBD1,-,TGTGCCAGCCGAAGGGGGCTGGACAAAAACATTCAGTACTTC,CASRRGLDKNIQYF
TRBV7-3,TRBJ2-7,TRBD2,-,TGTGCCAGCAGCAGCGGGGGACCGGGGGAGCAGTACTTC,CASSSGGPGEQYF